Shown below are 20 T cell receptor beta chains from a single sample sequenced in a study of PD-1 and CTLA-4 blockade in melanoma. TCRdb's table, derived via immunoSEQ multiplex PCR, lists solely in-frame clones and lacks some. The sample has 20,000 to 25,000 clones; roughly 88% are singletons. The material sequenced was CD8+ T cells from peripheral blood, taken before anti-PD-1 treatment. The receptors shown here come from a human donor with melanoma.

The gene calls are TRBV5-6 and TRBJ2-1, with 7 bases lining up with TRBD2. Germline V gene sequence: CDR1 SGHDT, CDR2 YYEEEE. The CDR3 has 15 amino acids. Trimming at V came to 2 bases and at J to 2 bases, leaving 4 bases not matched to a gene. The CDR3 DNA is TGTGCCAGCAGCTTTCCTAGCGGCCCCTACAATGAGCAGTTCTTC. It codes for CASSFPSGPYNEQFF.

This chain uses TRBV10-1 with TRBJ1-1; D is uncertain. Germline V lookup: CDR1 WNHNN, CDR2 SYGVQD (reference sequence). V was trimmed by 8 bases and J by 1 base, leaving 14 bases between them. The CDR3 runs 14 residues. This CDR3 reads CASCHGRGNTEAFF. The CDR3 DNA reads as TGCGCCAGCTGCCACGGGCGGGGGAACACTGAAGCTTTCTTT.

The chain uses TRBV7-9 and TRBJ1-2; D not resolved. The germline gives CDR1 SEHNR, CDR2 FQNEAQ (reference sequence). The germline V and J ends were trimmed by 5 bases and 5 bases, with 21 bases remaining between them. This CDR3 region has 16 residues. In DNA form, the CDR3 reads TGTGCCAGCAGCGACTTGCCCGGGAACTCTGAATATGGCTACACCTTC. Translation: CASSDLPGNSEYGYTF.

The chain carries TRBV13 and TRBJ1-1; the D gene is possibly TRBD1 (6 bases). V lost 4 bases and J 5 bases, leaving 14 bases between the germline ends. The CDR3 covers 14 residues. The germline gives CDR1 PRHDT, CDR2 FYEKMQ (reference sequence). This chain's CDR3 is CASSSPGEGTEAFF. The CDR3 region has the DNA TGTGCCAGCAGCTCCCCAGGGGAGGGGACTGAAGCTTTCTTT.

The chain recombines TRBV3-1 (or the pseudogene TRBV3-2) with TRBJ2-3, with TRBD1 as a possible D gene (5 bases). The CDR3 is 16 amino acids. V was cut by 3 bases and J by 4 bases, with 17 bases left in between. Germline V gives CDR1 LGHDT, CDR2 YNNKEL (reference sequence). The CDR3 region is CASSHGAGFQADTQYF. The CDR3 DNA reads as TGTGCCAGCAGCCATGGCGCAGGGTTTCAGGCAGATACGCAGTATTTT.

The chain recombines TRBV4-1 with TRBJ1-1, with 7 nucleotides matching TRBD1. J was trimmed by 0 bases and V by 3 bases; bases with no gene match: 4. Germline V gene lookup returns CDR1 MGHRA and CDR2 YSYEKL. The CDR3 sequence is 15 residues long. The CDR3 DNA reads as TGCGCCAGCAGCCACGCAGGGGGGATGAACACTGAAGCTTTCTTT. Amino acids: CASSHAGGMNTEAFF.

V and J are TRBV3-1 (or the pseudogene TRBV3-2) and TRBJ2-4; TRBD1 or TRBD2 may be the D gene (5 bases each). CDR1 LGHDT and CDR2 YNNKEL come from the germline V gene (reference sequence). This CDR3 has 15 amino acids. V shed 6 bases and J shed 0 bases, with 12 bases lying between them. CDR3 residues: CASSPGTTAKNIQYF. The CDR3 DNA sequence: TGTGCCAGCAGTCCCGGGACGACAGCCAAAAACATTCAGTACTTC.

This chain links TRBV5-6 with TRBJ2-7; 7 positions agree with TRBD1. CDR1 SGHDT and CDR2 YYEEEE come from the germline V gene. V lost 1 base, J lost 3 bases, and 19 bases stayed unmatched. The length of the CDR3 is 19 residues. The CDR3 sequence: CASSLISDRQGAVRYEQYF. The DNA for the CDR3 is TGTGCCAGCAGCTTGATCTCCGACCGACAGGGCGCTGTACGCTACGAGCAGTACTTC.

The V call is TRBV5-6, the J call TRBJ2-3, with 11 bases identical to TRBD2. Germline-derived CDR1 and CDR2 are SGHDT and YYEEEE. The CDR3 is 19 amino acids. The junction had 13 bases not matched to a gene; V was cut back by 4 bases and J by 0 bases. CDR3 coding DNA: TGTGCCAGCAGCATATACTTGCTAGCGGGGGGACCCAGCACAGATACGCAGTATTTT. Protein sequence: CASSIYLLAGGPSTDTQYF.

The chain carries TRBV10-1 and TRBJ1-6; unclear D gene. The V and J ends lost 6 bases and 8 bases respectively, with 5 bases between them. There are 11 residues in the CDR3. From germline, CDR1 is WNHNN and CDR2 SYGVQD (reference sequence). This CDR3 reads CASRFHSPLHF. DNA for the CDR3: TGCGCCAGCAGATTTCATTCACCCCTCCACTTT.

This clone was seen more than once but under ten times. The gene calls are TRBV4-2 and TRBJ2-7; D may be TRBD2 (5 bases). The CDR3 is made up of 15 amino acids. V shed 0 bases and J shed 3 bases, with 12 bases lying between them. From germline, CDR1 is LGHNA and CDR2 YNFKEQ. This chain's CDR3 is CASSQEVRGLYEQYF. CDR3 sequence (DNA): TGTGCCAGCAGCCAAGAGGTAAGAGGGCTCTACGAGCAGTACTTC.

The genes are TRBV28 and TRBJ2-7; no firm D call. There are 15 residues in the CDR3. Germline CDR1 MDHEN, CDR2 SYDVKM. The V end was cut by 5 bases, the J end by 0 bases, with 14 bases between. This CDR3 reads CASSPQQASSYEQYF. The CDR3 DNA reads TGTGCCAGCAGTCCCCAGCAGGCCAGCTCCTACGAGCAGTACTTC.

The rearrangement joins TRBV2 to TRBJ2-3; D unclear. V shed 8 bases and J shed 0 bases, with 12 bases lying between them. CDR1 and CDR2 (germline): SNHLY, FYNNEI. CDR3 length: 14 amino acids. CDR3 sequence reads: CASVGGDSTDTQYF. The DNA of the CDR3 is TGTGCCAGCGTCGGCGGAGATAGCACAGATACGCAGTATTTT. Variable domain in full (rest from reference TRBV2 and TRBJ2-3): EPEVTQTPSHQVTQMGQEVILRCVPISNHLYFYWYRQILGQKVEFLVSFYNNEISEKSEIFDDQFSVERPDGSNFTLKIRSTKLEDSAMYFCASVGGDSTDTQYFGPGTRLTVL.

This rearrangement joins TRBV6-5 to TRBJ2-3; 15 nucleotides line up with TRBD2. The V gene end was trimmed by 8 bases and the J gene end by 6 bases; junction bases not matched to a gene: 0. Germline V gene lookup returns CDR1 MNHEY and CDR2 SVGAGI. This CDR3 contains 13 residues. CDR3 in amino acids: CASGTSGGDTQYF. The DNA of the CDR3 is TGTGCCAGCGGGACTAGCGGGGGGGATACGCAGTATTTT.

The J gene is TRBJ1-4, the V gene TRBV4-1; a possible D gene is TRBD1 (5 bases). V lost 0 bases and J 15 bases, leaving 14 bases between the germline ends. Germline V gene sequence: CDR1 MGHRA, CDR2 YSYEKL. CDR3 size: 13 residues. For the CDR3, the DNA is TGCGCCAGCAGCCAAGATTCGGGGGTTTTGTTGTTTTTT. Protein: CASSQDSGVLLFF.

This clone was seen a handful of times. The V call is TRBV27, the J call TRBJ2-7; D ambiguous. The CDR3 has 13 amino acids. Per the germline V gene, CDR1 is MNHEY and CDR2 is SMNVEV (reference sequence). The ends were cut back, 4 bases at V and 3 bases at J, with 10 bases in the middle. This chain's CDR3 is CASSSGPFYEQYF. CDR3 in DNA: TGTGCCAGCAGTTCCGGGCCTTTCTACGAGCAGTACTTC.

The rearrangement joins TRBV6-2 or TRBV6-3 to TRBJ2-7; D unclear. The CDR3 has 12 amino acids. V lost 5 bases to trimming and J lost 3 bases, with 8 bases between them. Germline V gene lookup returns CDR1 MNHEY and CDR2 SVGEGT. This chain's CDR3 is CASSARHYEQYF. The CDR3 DNA follows: TGTGCCAGCAGTGCCCGACACTACGAGCAGTACTTC.

The rearrangement uses TRBV2 and TRBJ2-7; the D gene could be TRBD1 or TRBD2 (5 bases each). The V gene's germline CDR1 is SNHLY and CDR2 FYNNEI. V shed 10 bases and J shed 8 bases, with 27 bases lying between them. The length of the CDR3 is 15 residues. CDR3 DNA sequence: TGTGCCACCTTACCCTCGAACCCCAGCAGGGACCAGCAGTACTTC. Residues: CATLPSNPSRDQQYF. Based on the CDR3 plus reference TRBV2 and TRBJ2-7, the full variable domain is EPEVTQTPSHQVTQMGQEVILRCVPISNHLYFYWYRQILGQKVEFLVSFYNNEISEKSEIFDDQFSVERPDGSNFTLKIRSTKLEDSAMYFCATLPSNPSRDQQYFGPGTRLTVT.

J is TRBJ1-2 and V is TRBV7-9; D may be TRBD1 (6 bases). Germline values: CDR1 SEHNR, CDR2 FQNEAQ (reference sequence). Trimming pared 5 bases from V and 8 bases from J, leaving 15 bases between. This CDR3 has 13 residues. CDR3 in DNA: TGTGCCAGCAGCATACCGGGACACTGGGGCTACACCTTC. It codes for CASSIPGHWGYTF. The full variable domain, rest sourced from reference TRBV7-9 and TRBJ1-2, is DTGVSQNPRHKITKRGQNVTFRCDPISEHNRLYWYRQTLGQGPEFLTYFQNEAQLEKSRLLSDRFSAERPKGSFSTLEIQRTEQGDSAMYLCASSIPGHWGYTFGSGTRLTVV.

This clone came up once. The chain joins TRBV30 to TRBJ1-2; D ambiguous. V dropped 1 base and J dropped 7 bases, with 7 bases sitting between them. This CDR3 comprises 11 residues. Germline CDR1 is GTSNPN and CDR2 is SVGIG (reference sequence). The DNA for the CDR3 is TGTGCCTGGAGTGGAGTCGGTGGCTACACCTTC. Translation gives CAWSGVGGYTF.